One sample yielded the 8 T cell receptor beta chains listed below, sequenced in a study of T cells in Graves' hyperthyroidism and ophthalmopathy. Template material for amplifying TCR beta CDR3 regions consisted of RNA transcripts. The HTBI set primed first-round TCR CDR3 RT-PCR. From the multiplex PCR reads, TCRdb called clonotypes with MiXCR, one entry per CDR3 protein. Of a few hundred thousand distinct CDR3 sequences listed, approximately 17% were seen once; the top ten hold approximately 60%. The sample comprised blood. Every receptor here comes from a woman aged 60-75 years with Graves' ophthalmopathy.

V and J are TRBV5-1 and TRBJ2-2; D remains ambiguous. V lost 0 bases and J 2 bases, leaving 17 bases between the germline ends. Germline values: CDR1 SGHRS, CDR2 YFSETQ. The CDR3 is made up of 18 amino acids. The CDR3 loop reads CASSLALRHGLNTGELFF. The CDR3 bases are TGCGCCAGCAGCTTGGCCCTTAGACACGGCCTTAACACCGGGGAGCTGTTTTTT.

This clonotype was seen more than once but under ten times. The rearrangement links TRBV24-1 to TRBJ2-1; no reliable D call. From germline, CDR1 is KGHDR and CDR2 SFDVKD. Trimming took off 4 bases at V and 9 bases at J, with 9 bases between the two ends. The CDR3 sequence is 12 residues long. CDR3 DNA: TGTGCCACCAGTGACCCTGACACTGAGCAGTTCTTC. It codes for CATSDPDTEQFF.

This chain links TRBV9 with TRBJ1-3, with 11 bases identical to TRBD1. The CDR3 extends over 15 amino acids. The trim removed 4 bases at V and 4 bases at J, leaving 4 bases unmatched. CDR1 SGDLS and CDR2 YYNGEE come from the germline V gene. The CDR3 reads CASSRGQGAGNTIYF. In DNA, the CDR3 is TGTGCCAGCAGCAGAGGACAGGGGGCCGGAAACACCATATATTTT. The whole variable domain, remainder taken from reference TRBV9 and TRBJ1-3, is DSGVTQTPKHLITATGQRVTLRCSPRSGDLSVYWYQQSLDQGLQFLIQYYNGEERAKGNILERFSAQQFPDLHSELNLSSLELGDSALYFCASSRGQGAGNTIYFGEGSWLTVV.

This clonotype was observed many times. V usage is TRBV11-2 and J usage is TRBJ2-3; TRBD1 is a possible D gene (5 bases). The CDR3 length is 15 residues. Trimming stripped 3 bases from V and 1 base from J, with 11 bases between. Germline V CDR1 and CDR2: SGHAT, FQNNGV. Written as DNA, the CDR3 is TGTGCCAGCAGCTTCAGGGCGCGCCGCACAGATACGCAGTATTTT. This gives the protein CASSFRARRTDTQYF. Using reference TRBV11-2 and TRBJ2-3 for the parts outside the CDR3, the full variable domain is EAGVAQSPRYKIIEKRQSVAFWCNPISGHATLYWYQQILGQGPKLLIQFQNNGVVDDSQLPKDRFSAERLKGVDSTLKIQPAKLEDSAVYLCASSFRARRTDTQYFGPGTRLTVL.

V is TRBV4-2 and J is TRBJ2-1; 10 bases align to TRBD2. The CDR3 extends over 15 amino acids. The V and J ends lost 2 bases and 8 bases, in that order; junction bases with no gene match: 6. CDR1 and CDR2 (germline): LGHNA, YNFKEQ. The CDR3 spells CASSQISGRSDEQFF. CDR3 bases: TGTGCCAGCAGCCAAATTAGCGGGAGGAGCGATGAGCAGTTCTTC.

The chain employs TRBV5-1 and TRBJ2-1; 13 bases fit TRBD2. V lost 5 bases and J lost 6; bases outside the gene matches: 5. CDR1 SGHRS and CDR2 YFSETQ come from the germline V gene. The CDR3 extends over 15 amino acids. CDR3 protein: CASREGTSGANEQFF. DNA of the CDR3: TGCGCCAGCAGGGAAGGGACTAGCGGGGCCAATGAGCAGTTCTTC.

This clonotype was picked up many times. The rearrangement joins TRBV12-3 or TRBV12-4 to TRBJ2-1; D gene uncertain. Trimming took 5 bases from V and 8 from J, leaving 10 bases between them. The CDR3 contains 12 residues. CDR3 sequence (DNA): TGTGCCAGCAGTGGGCCTAGTGATGAGCAGTTCTTC. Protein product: CASSGPSDEQFF.

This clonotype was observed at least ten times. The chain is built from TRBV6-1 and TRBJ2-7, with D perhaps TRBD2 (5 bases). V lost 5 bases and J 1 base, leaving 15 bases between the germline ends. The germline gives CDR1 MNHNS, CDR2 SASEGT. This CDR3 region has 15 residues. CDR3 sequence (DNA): TGTGCCAGCAGTTACCGAGGACTGAGTTCCTACGAGCAGTACTTC. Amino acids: CASSYRGLSSYEQYF.